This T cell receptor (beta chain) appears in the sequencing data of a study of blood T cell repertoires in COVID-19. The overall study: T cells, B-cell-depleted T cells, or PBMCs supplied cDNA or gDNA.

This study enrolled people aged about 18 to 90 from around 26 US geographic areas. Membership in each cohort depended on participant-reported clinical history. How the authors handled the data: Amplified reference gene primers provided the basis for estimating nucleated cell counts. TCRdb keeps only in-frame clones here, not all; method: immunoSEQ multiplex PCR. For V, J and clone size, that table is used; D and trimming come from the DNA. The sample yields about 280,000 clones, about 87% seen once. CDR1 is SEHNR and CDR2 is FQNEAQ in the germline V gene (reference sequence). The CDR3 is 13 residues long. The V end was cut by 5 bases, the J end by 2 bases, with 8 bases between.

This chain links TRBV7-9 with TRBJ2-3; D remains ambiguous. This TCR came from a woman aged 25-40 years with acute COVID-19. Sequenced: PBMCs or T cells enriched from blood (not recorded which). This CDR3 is CASSPFSTDTQYF. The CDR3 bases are TGTGCCAGCAGCCCCTTTTCCACAGATACGCAGTATTTT.